This T cell receptor beta chain was sequenced during a study of glioma-infiltrating T cells after dendritic cell vaccination. Input was 1.5 to 2.5 ug genomic DNA, or all available if less. Amplification used 60 V beta primers and 13 J beta primers. Data came from immunoSEQ multiplex PCR; TCRdb stores just in-frame clones and leaves some out. In the table there are 85,000 to 110,000 clones, 81% of which are singletons. This CDR3 comprises 18 residues. Germline lookup yields CDR1 SGHRS and CDR2 YFSETQ. The trim removed 4 bases at V and 0 bases at J, leaving 14 bases unmatched. This clone was found a few times.

The receptor's source is a human donor with glioblastoma. The chain is built from TRBV5-1 and TRBJ2-5; 8 bases map to TRBD2. Source: blood, taken before dendritic cell vaccination. The CDR3 here is CASSLPTRAGADQETQYF. The CDR3 DNA is TGCGCCAGCAGCCTCCCGACGCGAGCGGGGGCCGACCAAGAGACCCAGTACTTC.